These 12 T cell receptor beta chains originate from one sample sequenced in a study of human T cells and chemical hapten exposure. As for time point: pre-sensitization, week 0. Described treatment: therapeutic diphenylcyclopropenone sensitization with weekly scalp DPC. Each CDR3 protein is one row after TCRdb ran MiXCR on the RACE reads. The sample contains more than 250,000 distinct CDR3 sequences, about 8.1% of which appear only once. Sequenced here: whole blood, sampled in connection with sensitization to the hapten diphenylcyclopropenone (DPC). These receptors originate from a woman between 40 and 50 years old with alopecia areata. Some clones in this sample may be carry-over from other donors' samples.

This clonotype was counted ten times or more. The V call is TRBV27, the J call TRBJ2-1, with a weak D call TRBD2 (6 bases). The ends were cut back, 5 bases at V and 13 bases at J, with 18 bases in the middle. This CDR3 contains 13 residues. CDR1 and CDR2 (germline): MNHEY, SMNVEV (reference sequence). The DNA of the CDR3 is TGTGCCAGCAGTCCCTCACCAACTAGCTCCCAGTTCTTC. Translated: CASSPSPTSSQFF.

This sequence joins TRBV5-8 and TRBJ2-3, with 11 bases lining up with TRBD2. The germline CDR1 and CDR2 sequences are SGHTS and YDEGEE. This CDR3 has 17 residues. The J segment lost 3 bases and the V segment lost 1 base, leaving 7 bases of the junction unmatched. The CDR3 spells CASSLSGLAGGTDTQYF. The CDR3 nucleotides are TGTGCCAGCAGCTTGAGTGGGCTAGCGGGAGGTACAGATACGCAGTATTTT. Full variable domain (rest looked up from reference TRBV5-8 and TRBJ2-3): EAGVTQSPTHLIKTRGQQATLRCSPISGHTSVYWYQQALGLGLQFLLWYDEGEERNRGNFPPRFSGRQFPNYSSELNVNALELEDSALYLCASSLSGLAGGTDTQYFGPGTRLTVL.

J is TRBJ2-3 and V is TRBV4-1; perhaps TRBD1 as D (6 bases). CDR3 length equals 15 residues. The V gene's germline CDR1 is MGHRA and CDR2 YSYEKL. V lost 0 bases, J lost 4 bases, and 11 bases lay in between. CDR3: CASSQDGQRADTQYF. The CDR3 region has the DNA TGCGCCAGCAGCCAAGATGGACAGAGAGCAGATACGCAGTATTTT.

The V gene is TRBV7-9, the J gene TRBJ1-1, with a weak D call TRBD1 (6 bases). This CDR3 contains 13 residues. Germline CDR1 is SEHNR and CDR2 is FQNEAQ (reference sequence). Trimming removed 2 bases from V and 6 bases from J, with 10 bases in between. CDR3 amino acids: CASSLSGAAEAFF. The CDR3 nucleotides read TGTGCCAGCAGCTTATCAGGGGCCGCTGAAGCTTTCTTT.

The chain combines TRBV12-5 with TRBJ1-6, with 8 bases that match TRBD1. CDR1 and CDR2 (germline): LGHNT, FRNRAP. The CDR3 extends over 18 amino acids. J lost 6 bases, V lost 3 bases, and 13 bases had no gene match. CDR3 nucleotide sequence: TGTGCTAGTGGTTTCGAGGACAGGGAATTGGATGCTAATTCACCCCTCCACTTT. It is translated as CASGFEDRELDANSPLHF.

The chain couples TRBV3-1 to TRBJ2-1, with D possibly being TRBD1 or TRBD2 (6 bases each). V lost 3 bases and J lost 7, with 22 bases in between. The CDR3 is made up of 17 amino acids. CDR1 is LGHDT, CDR2 YNNKEL, per germline (reference sequence). The CDR3 DNA sequence: TGTGCCAGCAGCCATAGACTGAGTCAGGGGAGGAAGAATGAGCAGTTCTTC. Translation gives CASSHRLSQGRKNEQFF.

This clonotype turned up a few times. The chain employs TRBV11-2 and TRBJ1-3; no firm D call. Trimming left V 3 bases short and J 3 bases short, with 9 bases between. The germline gives CDR1 SGHAT, CDR2 FQNNGV. The CDR3 covers 14 residues. In nucleotides, the CDR3 is TGTGCCAGCAGCTTGAGGAGGAGTGGAAACACCATATATTTT. Its protein is CASSLRRSGNTIYF. Full variable domain (outside the CDR3, taken from reference TRBV11-2 and TRBJ1-3): EAGVAQSPRYKIIEKRQSVAFWCNPISGHATLYWYQQILGQGPKLLIQFQNNGVVDDSQLPKDRFSAERLKGVDSTLKIQPAKLEDSAVYLCASSLRRSGNTIYFGEGSWLTVV.

This clonotype was recorded a few times. The chain joins TRBV5-1 to TRBJ2-2; 10 bases map to TRBD1. Germline V gene data show CDR1 as SGHRS and CDR2 as YFSETQ. CDR3 length: 17 amino acids. V shed 4 bases and J 5 bases; nucleotides not matched to a gene: 11. As DNA, the CDR3 is TGCGCCAGCAGCCCATGGAGTGGGACAGGGGATACCGGGGAGCTGTTTTTT. It specifies CASSPWSGTGDTGELFF.

This clonotype showed up just a few times. This sequence joins TRBV4-2 and TRBJ2-1; 7 bases match TRBD2. Germline V lookup: CDR1 LGHNA, CDR2 YNFKEQ. The CDR3 consists of 14 residues. V lost 4 bases and J lost 10; bases outside the gene matches: 10. The CDR3 protein is CASSLGSAGVEQFF. In nucleotides, the CDR3 is TGTGCCAGCAGCCTCGGGTCGGCGGGAGTGGAGCAGTTCTTC.

This clonotype has only a few counts. The V call is TRBV20-1, the J call TRBJ2-1; D unclear. V lost 8 bases, J lost 4 bases, and 9 bases lay in between. Germline CDR1 and CDR2: DFQATT and SNEGSKA (reference sequence). The CDR3 totals 11 residues. DNA for the CDR3: TGCAGTCCAGCGCTATACAATGAGCAGTTCTTC. Protein: CSPALYNEQFF.

The sample holds many counts of this clonotype. The chain couples TRBV7-9 to TRBJ1-2; no clear D. Germline lookup yields CDR1 SEHNR and CDR2 FQNEAQ (reference sequence). Trimming pared 5 bases from V and 6 bases from J, leaving 13 bases between. The CDR3 covers 13 residues. The CDR3 reads CASSPYSRDGYTF. The CDR3, as DNA: TGTGCCAGCAGCCCATATTCGAGGGATGGCTACACCTTC.

The chain couples TRBV20-1 to TRBJ2-7; the D is unclear. V lost 6 bases and J lost 2, with 14 bases in between. Per germline, CDR1 DFQATT and CDR2 SNEGSKA (reference sequence). The CDR3 spans 13 residues. The CDR3 nucleotides read TGCAGTGCCCGCCGGGCCAGCACCTACGAGCAGTACTTC. Translated, it gives CSARRASTYEQYF.